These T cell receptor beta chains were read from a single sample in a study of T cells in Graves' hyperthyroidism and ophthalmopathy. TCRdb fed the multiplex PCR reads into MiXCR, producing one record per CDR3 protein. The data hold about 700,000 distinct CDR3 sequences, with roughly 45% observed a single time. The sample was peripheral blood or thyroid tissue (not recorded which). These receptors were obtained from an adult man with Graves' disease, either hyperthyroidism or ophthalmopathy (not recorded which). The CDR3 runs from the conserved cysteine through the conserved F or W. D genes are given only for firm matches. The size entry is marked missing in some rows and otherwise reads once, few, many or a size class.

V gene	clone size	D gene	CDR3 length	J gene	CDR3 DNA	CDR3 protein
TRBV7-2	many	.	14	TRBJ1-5	TGTGCCAGCAGCTTAAACAGCGTGGGCCAGCCCCAGCATTTT	CASSLNSVGQPQHF
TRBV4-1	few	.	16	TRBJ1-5	TGCGCCAGCAGCCAAGATTTCGGACGTCTCAATCAGCCCCAGCATTTT	CASSQDFGRLNQPQHF
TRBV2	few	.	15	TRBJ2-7	TGTGCCACCGGAGTGGGTGCCTCGAGCCCCTACGAGCAGTACTTC	CATGVGASSPYEQYF
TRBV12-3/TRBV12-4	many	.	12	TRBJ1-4	TGTGCCAGCAGTTTAAGGGGAGGAAAACTGTTTTTT	CASSLRGGKLFF
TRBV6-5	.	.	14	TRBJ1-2	TGTGCCATCAGTTACTCGGCGGGAAACTATGGCTACACCTTC	CAISYSAGNYGYTF
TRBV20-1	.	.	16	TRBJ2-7	TGCAGTGCTAGACCAGACAGCGTCCGGTCCACCTACGAGCAGTACTTC	CSARPDSVRSTYEQYF
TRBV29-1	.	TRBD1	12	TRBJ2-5	TGCAGCGCCGACAGGGTCCGGGAGACCCAGTACTTC	CSADRVRETQYF
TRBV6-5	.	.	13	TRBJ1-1	TGTGCCAGCAGTTACGACGCGAACACTGAAGCTTTCTTT	CASSYDANTEAFF
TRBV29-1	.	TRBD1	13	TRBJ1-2	TGCAGCTTACTCCCGGGACAGGCCTATGGCTACACCTTC	CSLLPGQAYGYTF
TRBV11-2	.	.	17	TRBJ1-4	TGTGCCAGCAGCGCCCGCCCTAAGGGGCCAACCCCCGAAAAACTGTTTTTT	CASSARPKGPTPEKLFF
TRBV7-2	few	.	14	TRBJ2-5	TGTGCCAGCAGTTTAACGTCCTCTCGGGAGACCCAGTACTTC	CASSLTSSRETQYF
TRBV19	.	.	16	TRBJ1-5	TGTGCCAGTACCACGAACCCGCGGGGGTCTAATCAGCCCCAGCATTTT	CASTTNPRGSNQPQHF
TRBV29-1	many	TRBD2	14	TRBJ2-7	TGCAGCGTTGCCGGGGGGGTCCTCTCCTACGAGCAGTACTTC	CSVAGGVLSYEQYF
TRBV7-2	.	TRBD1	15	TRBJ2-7	TGTGCCAGCAGCTTCCGGGACAGACCGGCTGACGAGCAGTACTTC	CASSFRDRPADEQYF
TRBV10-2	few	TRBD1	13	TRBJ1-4	TGCGCCAGCAGTGAACAGGGGGCTGAAAAACTGTTTTTT	CASSEQGAEKLFF
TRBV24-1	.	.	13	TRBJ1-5	TGTGCTAGAAGGGACACGAGCAATCAGCCCCAGCATTTT	CARRDTSNQPQHF
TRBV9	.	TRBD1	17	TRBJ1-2	TGTGCCAGCAGCGCGCCTTTGGGACAGTCCGTTGTCGATGGCTACACCTTC	CASSAPLGQSVVDGYTF
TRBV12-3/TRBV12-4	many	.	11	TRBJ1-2	TGTGCCAGCAGTTTATCAGGCGCGCACACCTTC	CASSLSGAHTF
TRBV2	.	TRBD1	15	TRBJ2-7	TGTGCCAGCAGCCCCGCCGGGACAGGACCCTACGAGCAGTACTTC	CASSPAGTGPYEQYF
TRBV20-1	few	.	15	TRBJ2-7	TGCAGTGCTAGAGATTCCGGAGAAGCAGGGGTCGAGCAGTACTTC	CSARDSGEAGVEQYF
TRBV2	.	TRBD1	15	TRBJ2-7	TGTGCCAGCAGTGCTAGGACAGGGAGCTCCTACGAGCAGTACTTC	CASSARTGSSYEQYF
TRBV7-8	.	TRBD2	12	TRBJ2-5	TGTGCCACCAGCAGCGGGATTGGGACCCAGTACTTC	CATSSGIGTQYF
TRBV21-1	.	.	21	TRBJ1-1	TGTGCCAGCAGCAAGCCGGATAGCCATACCGGCCTCCGCCTTTTGAACACTGAAGCTTTCTTT	CASSKPDSHTGLRLLNTEAFF
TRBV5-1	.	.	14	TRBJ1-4	TGCGCCAGCAGCGTGGACAAGGTCAATGAAAAACTGTTTTTT	CASSVDKVNEKLFF
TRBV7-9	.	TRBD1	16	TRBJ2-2	TGTGCCAGCAGCTTATCCCGGACAGGGGGCACCGGGGAGCTGTTTTTT	CASSLSRTGGTGELFF
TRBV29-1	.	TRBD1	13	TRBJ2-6	TGCAGCGGACTGGGACAGGGGGCCAACGTCCTGACTTTC	CSGLGQGANVLTF
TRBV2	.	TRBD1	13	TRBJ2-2	TGTGCCAGCACGACAGGGGCTACCGGGGAGCTGTTTTTT	CASTTGATGELFF
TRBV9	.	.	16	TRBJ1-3	TGTGCCAGCAGCGTAACCGGACAGACCTCTGGAAACACCATATATTTT	CASSVTGQTSGNTIYF
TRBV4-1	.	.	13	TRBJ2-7	TGTGCCAGCAGCCCCCAGGGTCCATACGAGCAGTACTTC	CASSPQGPYEQYF
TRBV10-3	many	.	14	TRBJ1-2	TGTGCCATCAGTGTGGAGGGGATGGGCTATGGCTACACCTTC	CAISVEGMGYGYTF
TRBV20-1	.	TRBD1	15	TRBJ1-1	TGCAGTGCTGGGACAGGGACTTTTTCGAACACTGAAGCTTTCTTT	CSAGTGTFSNTEAFF
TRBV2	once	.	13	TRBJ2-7	TGTGCCATCAGTGACAGGAACGGCTACGAGCAGTACTTC	CAISDRNGYEQYF
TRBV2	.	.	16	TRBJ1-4	TGTGCCAGCAGTTTGTGGGATCTAGCAACTAATGAAAAACTGTTTTTT	CASSLWDLATNEKLFF
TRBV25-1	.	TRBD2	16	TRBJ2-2	TGTGCCAGCAGTGACGACGCGGGGGCGAACACCGGGGAGCTGTTTTTT	CASSDDAGANTGELFF
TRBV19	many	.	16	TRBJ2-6	TGTGCCAGTAGTATCGAGGGAGGCTCTGGGGCCAACGTCCTGACTTTC	CASSIEGGSGANVLTF
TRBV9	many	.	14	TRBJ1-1	TGTGCCAGCAGCCCCACACAGGGGAACACTGAAGCTTTCTTT	CASSPTQGNTEAFF
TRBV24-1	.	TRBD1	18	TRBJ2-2	TGTGCCACCAGTGACCCTTCCGGGGGACAGGGGGCCTCCGGGGAGCTGTTTTTT	CATSDPSGGQGASGELFF
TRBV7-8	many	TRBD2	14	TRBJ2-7	TGTGCCAGCAGCTTAGCCACTAGCGCCCGCGAGCAGTACTTC	CASSLATSAREQYF
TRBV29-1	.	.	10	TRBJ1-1	TGCAGCGTTGCGGGTTCCGAAGCTTTCTTT	CSVAGSEAFF
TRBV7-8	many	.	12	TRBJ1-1	TGTGCCAGCACCCGGGGGGGAACTGAAGCTTTCTTT	CASTRGGTEAFF
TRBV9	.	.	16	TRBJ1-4	TGTGCCAGCAGCGTTGGAGAGATTTCGACTAATGAAAAACTGTTTTTT	CASSVGEISTNEKLFF
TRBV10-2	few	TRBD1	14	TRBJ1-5	TGTGCCAGCAGTTACATACAGGGGAATCAGCCCCAGCATTTT	CASSYIQGNQPQHF
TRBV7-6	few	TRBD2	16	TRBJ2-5	TGTGCCAGCAGCTTCGGAGGACTAGCGTCTGGGGAGACCCAGTACTTC	CASSFGGLASGETQYF
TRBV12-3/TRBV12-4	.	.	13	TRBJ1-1	TGTGCCAGCAGTTTAGAAGTGAGGGCCTGGGCTTTCTTT	CASSLEVRAWAFF
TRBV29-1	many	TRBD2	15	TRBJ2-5	TGCAGCGTTGACCCTAGCGGGAGGGCCGGTCGGACCCAGTACTTC	CSVDPSGRAGRTQYF
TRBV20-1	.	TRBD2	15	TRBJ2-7	TGCAGTGCTAGGACTAGCGGGCGCCAAACCTACGAGCAGTACTTC	CSARTSGRQTYEQYF
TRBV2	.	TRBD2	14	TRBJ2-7	TGTGCCAGCATCCCAGGGACTAATTACTACGAGCAGTACTTC	CASIPGTNYYEQYF
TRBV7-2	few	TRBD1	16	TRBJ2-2	TGTGCCAGCAGCTCAGACCCGACAGGGGTGACCGGGGAGCTGTTTTTT	CASSSDPTGVTGELFF
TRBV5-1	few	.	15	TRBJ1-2	TGCGCCAGCAGCTTGGATGGAGGGGCCAACTATGGCTACACCTTC	CASSLDGGANYGYTF
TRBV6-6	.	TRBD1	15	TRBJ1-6	TGTGCCAGCAGTGGGGATGACAGGGGTGGATCACCCCTCCACTTT	CASSGDDRGGSPLHF
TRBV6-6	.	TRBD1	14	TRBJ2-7	TGTGCCAGCGTTCATATTCAGGGGGCTGGCGAGCAGTACTTC	CASVHIQGAGEQYF
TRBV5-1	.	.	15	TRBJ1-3	TGCGCCAGCAGCGAGGATGGCGGGTCTGGAAACACCATATATTTT	CASSEDGGSGNTIYF
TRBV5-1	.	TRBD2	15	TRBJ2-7	TGCGCCAGCAGCCTGCTAGCGGGAGGAGGCGCCGAGCAGTACTTC	CASSLLAGGGAEQYF
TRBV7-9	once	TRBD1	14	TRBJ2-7	TGTGCCAGCAGTATGTCGGACAGGGTCCACGAGCAGTACTTC	CASSMSDRVHEQYF
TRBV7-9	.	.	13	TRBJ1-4	TGTGCCAGCAGCCCAGGACACCATGAAAAACTGTTTTTT	CASSPGHHEKLFF
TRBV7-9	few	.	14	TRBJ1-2	TGTGCCAGCAGCCTCACTGGGTGGGGAGGGGGCTACACCTTC	CASSLTGWGGGYTF
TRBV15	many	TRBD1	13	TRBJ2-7	TGTGCCACCAGCAGAGGGACAGGGTCTGGGCAGTACTTC	CATSRGTGSGQYF
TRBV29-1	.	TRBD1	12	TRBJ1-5	TGCAGCGGCGGGACAGGGGATCAGCCCCAGCATTTT	CSGGTGDQPQHF
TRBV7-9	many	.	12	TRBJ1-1	TGTGCCAGCAGCTCATCGAACACTGAAGCTTTCTTT	CASSSSNTEAFF
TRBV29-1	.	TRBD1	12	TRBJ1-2	TGCAGCGCTGGGGACAGTTCCTATGGCTACACCTTC	CSAGDSSYGYTF